This passage covers 9 T cell receptor beta chains from one sample sequenced in a study of T cells after yellow fever vaccination. MiXCR was run by TCRdb on the 5' RACE reads, yielding one entry per CDR3 protein. Of 120,000 or so distinct CDR3 sequences in the sample, approximately 8.4% were seen once. The sample was CD8+ T cells sorted from PBMCs, taken on the day of the yellow fever booster vaccination. The receptors originated from a young man who received the YFV17D yellow fever vaccine.

The rearrangement links TRBV14 to TRBJ2-7, with 8 bases aligning to TRBD2. The length of the CDR3 is 16 residues. Losses at the gene ends were 1 base for V and 1 base for J; bases not matched to a gene: 6. Germline V gene sequence: CDR1 SGHDN, CDR2 FVKESK. CDR3: CASSQAFGGASYEQYF. CDR3 bases: TGTGCCAGCAGCCAAGCTTTCGGGGGGGCTTCCTACGAGCAGTACTTC.

The CDR3 bases are TGCAGCGTCTCGACAGGTACGTCGTCTGAAGCTTTCTTT. It codes for CSVSTGTSSEAFF. J is TRBJ1-1 and V is TRBV29-1; perhaps TRBD1 as D (6 bases). Germline CDR1 reads SQVTM; CDR2 reads ANQGSEA. The CDR3 extends over 13 amino acids. V was shortened by 6 bases and J by 6 bases, with 17 bases between the two germline ends.

The chain recombines TRBV19 with TRBJ2-1; TRBD2 is a possible D gene (5 bases). Trimming pared 7 bases from V and 7 bases from J, leaving 11 bases between. Germline V CDR1 and CDR2: LNHDA, SQIVND (reference sequence). CDR3 length equals 12 residues. The CDR3 DNA reads TGTGCCAGTACTGGACTGGAGAATGAGCAGTTCTTC. Encoded protein: CASTGLENEQFF.

In this sample, this clonotype turned up many times. The chain is built from TRBV27 and TRBJ1-1; 7 nucleotides line up with TRBD1. CDR1 and CDR2 (germline): MNHEY, SMNVEV (reference sequence). The CDR3 runs to 15 residues. The V gene end was trimmed by 4 bases and the J gene end by 0 bases; junction bases not matched to a gene: 5. This CDR3 is CASSSRQGLNTEAFF. CDR3 nucleotides: TGTGCCAGCAGTTCCCGACAGGGACTGAACACTGAAGCTTTCTTT.

This clonotype was counted between two and nine times. The chain couples TRBV5-6 to TRBJ2-7; the D is unclear. Trimming left V 3 bases short and J 5 bases short, with 9 bases between. The CDR3 sequence is 12 residues long. In germline, CDR1 is SGHDT, CDR2 YYEEEE. CDR3: CASSYGYDEQYV. The CDR3 DNA sequence: TGTGCCAGCAGCTACGGATACGACGAGCAGTACGTC.

The rearrangement links TRBV29-1 to TRBJ2-1; TRBD1 matches at 9 bases. With V trimmed by 6 bases and J by 4 bases, 4 bases remained unmatched. Germline V lookup: CDR1 SQVTM, CDR2 ANQGSEA. The CDR3 length is 13 residues. CDR3: CSVKQGAYNEQFF. CDR3 DNA sequence: TGCAGCGTAAAACAGGGGGCGTACAATGAGCAGTTCTTC.

In its sample, this clonotype was seen a few times. J is TRBJ2-3 and V is TRBV20-1, with a possible D match to TRBD2 (6 bases). The V end was cut by 5 bases, the J end by 6 bases, with 18 bases between. The CDR3 totals 14 residues. Germline CDR1 reads DFQATT; CDR2 reads SNEGSKA (reference sequence). The CDR3 region is CSAGVSGPRDTQYF. The CDR3 DNA reads as TGCAGTGCTGGAGTTAGCGGCCCCAGGGATACGCAGTATTTT.

The J gene is TRBJ2-7, the V gene TRBV27; tentatively, D is TRBD1 or TRBD2 (5 bases each). The ends were cut back, 6 bases at V and 6 bases at J, with 12 bases in the middle. The CDR3 is 12 amino acids. Per the germline V gene, CDR1 is MNHEY and CDR2 is SMNVEV (reference sequence). CDR3: CASRGTVGEQYV. CDR3 DNA: TGTGCCAGCAGAGGGACGGTGGGCGAGCAGTACGTC.

This chain uses TRBV27 with TRBJ1-6; D remains ambiguous. From germline, CDR1 is MNHEY and CDR2 SMNVEV (reference sequence). Trimming took off 6 bases at V and 4 bases at J, with 7 bases between the two ends. The CDR3 covers 13 residues. This CDR3 is CASSRGYNSPLHF. The CDR3 region has the DNA TGTGCCAGCAGCCGAGGGTATAATTCACCCCTCCACTTT.